The entry below gives a single T cell receptor (beta chain) sequence along with its context. These data come from a study of blood T cell repertoires in COVID-19. Study as a whole: T cells, B-cell-depleted T cells, or PBMCs supplied cDNA or gDNA.

Original methodology: From reference gene primer amplification, estimates of nucleated cell counts were derived. Generated by immunoSEQ multiplex PCR, the TCRdb table keeps only in-frame clones and is missing some. V, J and clone size derive from that table, while D and trimming were established from the DNA sequence. The sample includes approximately 80,000 clones, around 80% seen only once; the top ten take about 10%. In germline, CDR1 is MNHEY, CDR2 SVGAGI. V lost 6 bases and J lost 4; bases outside the gene matches: 5. The CDR3 has 13 amino acids. The gene calls are TRBV6-5 and TRBJ1-2; 7 bases are shared with TRBD1. Sequences were obtained from peripheral blood. The receptor was isolated from a man aged 55 to 70 with acute or convalescent COVID-19. The CDR3 DNA sequence: TGTGCCAGCAGAATGACAGGGAGCTATGGCTACACCTTC. Encoded protein: CASRMTGSYGYTF.